The rows below give T cell receptor beta chains drawn from one sample of a study. TCRdb re-analysed the 5' RACE reads in MiXCR, keeping a single row per CDR3 protein. This sample has about 42,000 distinct CDR3 sequences, with 20% to 25% found just once. Sequenced input: Tregs sorted from blood. These receptors were collected from a female donor with breast cancer. Each CDR3 is given with its conserved first and last residue. Fields, in order: D gene, clone size, V gene, J gene, CDR3 protein, CDR3 DNA. The D gene is left open where the match is weak. Part of the rows lack a size; the others show once, few, many or a class for expanded clones.

.	few	TRBV2	TRBJ1-3	CASSEDSGNTIYF	TGTGCCAGCAGTGAAGACTCTGGAAACACCATATATTTT
TRBD2	.	TRBV4-1	TRBJ2-1	CASSQGAGGLNEQFF	TGCGCCAGCAGCCAAGGTGCGGGAGGGCTCAATGAGCAGTTCTTC
.	.	TRBV5-1	TRBJ2-3	CASSFASGASERTDTQYF	TGCGCCAGCAGCTTCGCTTCGGGGGCTAGCGAGCGCACAGATACGCAGTATTTT
.	.	TRBV3-1	TRBJ1-2	CASAPQGLGYGYTF	TGTGCCAGCGCACCTCAGGGTCTAGGCTATGGCTACACCTTC
TRBD1	.	TRBV24-1	TRBJ2-7	CATSDSLPTGGYYEQYF	TGTGCCACCAGTGATTCGCTACCAACAGGGGGCTATTACGAGCAGTACTTC
TRBD1	.	TRBV5-1	TRBJ2-6	CASSSGTGGPSGANVLTF	TGCGCCAGCAGCAGCGGGACAGGGGGCCCGTCTGGGGCCAACGTCCTGACTTTC
TRBD1	.	TRBV6-5	TRBJ2-7	CASSIVGQAAYEQYF	TGTGCCAGCAGCATCGTTGGACAGGCGGCCTACGAGCAGTACTTC
TRBD1	medium-sized	TRBV4-1	TRBJ2-7	CASSPPGTGLHEQYF	TGCGCCAGCAGCCCGCCGGGGACAGGGCTCCACGAGCAGTACTTC
.	many	TRBV5-1	TRBJ1-1	CASSLDRENTEAFF	TGCGCCAGCAGCTTGGACAGGGAAAACACTGAAGCTTTCTTT
TRBD1	few	TRBV5-5	TRBJ2-5	CASSLQGAGETQYF	TGTGCCAGCAGCTTACAGGGGGCGGGGGAGACCCAGTACTTC
.	many	TRBV5-1	TRBJ2-5	CASRERVSPQETQYF	TGCGCCAGCAGGGAAAGAGTCTCACCACAAGAGACCCAGTACTTC
.	many	TRBV5-1	TRBJ2-1	CASSWASSYNEQFF	TGCGCCAGCAGCTGGGCGAGCTCCTACAATGAGCAGTTCTTC
TRBD2	few	TRBV4-1	TRBJ2-7	CASSQERLALSEQYF	TGCGCCAGCAGCCAAGAGCGACTAGCATTATCCGAGCAGTACTTC
TRBD2	.	TRBV28	TRBJ2-7	CASSIPGLAGIEQYF	TGTGCCAGCAGTATACCGGGACTAGCGGGTATTGAGCAGTACTTC
.	.	TRBV6-5	TRBJ2-7	CASSSAGPSSEQYF	TGTGCCAGCAGTTCTGCAGGTCCCTCCTCCGAGCAGTACTTC
.	many	TRBV12-3/TRBV12-4	TRBJ2-6	CASSFPTGQLSGANVLTF	TGTGCCAGCAGTTTTCCGACAGGACAGCTTTCTGGGGCCAACGTCCTGACTTTC
.	.	TRBV4-2	TRBJ2-5	CASSQEGRETQYF	TGTGCCAGCAGCCAAGAGGGGAGAGAGACCCAGTACTTC
.	.	TRBV10-2	TRBJ1-2	CASSDLRQTYGYTF	TGCGCCAGCAGTGATCTTCGACAGACCTATGGCTACACCTTC
.	.	TRBV9	TRBJ1-5	CASSVGGTSNQPQHF	TGTGCCAGCAGCGTAGGTGGGACAAGCAATCAGCCCCAGCATTTT
.	.	TRBV4-1	TRBJ1-5	CASSQERRDNQPQHF	TGCGCCAGCAGCCAAGAGCGGAGGGATAATCAGCCCCAGCATTTT
.	few	TRBV5-1	TRBJ1-1	CASSFGKTTGIMNTEAFF	TGCGCCAGCAGCTTTGGGAAGACGACAGGTATAATGAACACTGAAGCTTTCTTT
.	few	TRBV28	TRBJ2-1	CASSPVPAENNEQFF	TGTGCCAGCAGCCCCGTTCCCGCGGAGAACAATGAGCAGTTCTTC
.	many	TRBV4-1	TRBJ2-1	CASSIASGEVYNEQFF	TGCGCCAGCAGCATAGCCTCGGGAGAGGTCTACAATGAGCAGTTCTTC
TRBD1	.	TRBV28	TRBJ1-2	CASSSPRGLYGYTF	TGTGCCAGCAGTTCCCCCAGGGGGCTCTATGGCTACACCTTC
TRBD1	few	TRBV28	TRBJ1-1	CASSETGTGGTEAFF	TGTGCCAGCAGCGAAACCGGGACAGGGGGCACTGAAGCTTTCTTT
.	few	TRBV28	TRBJ1-1	CASRGGLLREAFF	TGTGCCAGCAGGGGGGGACTCCTCCGGGAAGCTTTCTTT
.	.	TRBV5-4	TRBJ2-1	CASRMGGGIEQFF	TGTGCCAGCAGGATGGGGGGGGGCATTGAGCAGTTCTTC
TRBD2	many	TRBV27	TRBJ2-3	CASRILAGGPDTQYF	TGTGCCAGCAGAATCTTAGCGGGAGGGCCAGATACGCAGTATTTT
TRBD2	many	TRBV28	TRBJ2-1	CATSGGSYNEQFF	TGTGCCACCAGCGGGGGGTCCTACAATGAGCAGTTCTTC
.	few	TRBV12-3/TRBV12-4	TRBJ2-2	CASSLLAPGELFF	TGTGCCAGCAGTTTGTTAGCACCCGGGGAGCTGTTTTTT
TRBD2	many	TRBV5-1	TRBJ2-7	CASSLAPGLAGNEQYF	TGCGCCAGCAGCTTGGCCCCGGGACTAGCGGGAAACGAGCAGTACTTC
TRBD2	many	TRBV5-1	TRBJ2-4	CASRSGGGKNIQYF	TGCGCCAGCAGGAGCGGGGGCGGCAAAAACATTCAGTACTTC
.	many	TRBV7-9	TRBJ2-7	CASSLSGGYEQYF	TGTGCCAGCAGCTTAAGTGGGGGCTACGAGCAGTACTTC
.	few	TRBV4-1	TRBJ2-7	CASSQGGVYEQYF	TGCGCCAGCAGCCAAGGTGGAGTGTACGAGCAGTACTTC
.	.	TRBV2	TRBJ2-1	CASSGLGEEQFF	TGTGCCAGCAGTGGGCTGGGGGAAGAGCAGTTCTTC
.	many	TRBV5-1	TRBJ2-1	CASSDYNEQFF	TGCGCCAGCAGCGACTACAATGAGCAGTTCTTC
TRBD2	many	TRBV6-6	TRBJ2-3	CASSHRGVTSTDTQYF	TGTGCCAGCAGCCACCGGGGGGTTACTAGCACAGATACGCAGTATTTT
.	.	TRBV2	TRBJ2-7	CASRLDTYEQYF	TGTGCCAGCAGGTTAGATACCTACGAGCAGTACTTC
TRBD2	.	TRBV20-1	TRBJ2-3	CSARDGGESTDTQYF	TGCAGTGCTAGAGATGGGGGGGAGAGCACAGATACGCAGTATTTT
TRBD1	.	TRBV5-1	TRBJ1-2	CASSWTGTGNYGYTF	TGCGCCAGCAGCTGGACCGGGACAGGGAACTATGGCTACACCTTC
.	many	TRBV25-1	TRBJ1-6	CASSEGSRNSPLHF	TGTGCCAGCAGTGAGGGCTCGCGGAATTCACCCCTCCACTTT
.	.	TRBV20-1	TRBJ1-2	CSARYSVNYGYTF	TGCAGTGCTAGGTACAGTGTTAACTATGGCTACACCTTC
.	.	TRBV2	TRBJ1-5	CASSEAAGVEQPQHF	TGTGCCAGCAGTGAAGCGGCGGGGGTTGAGCAGCCCCAGCATTTT
.	few	TRBV3-1	TRBJ2-2	CASSPTGTRELFF	TGTGCCAGCAGCCCCACAGGGACCCGGGAGCTGTTTTTT
.	.	TRBV7-9	TRBJ2-4	CASSPRTGLAKNIQYF	TGTGCCAGCAGCCCGCGGACCGGCCTAGCCAAAAACATTCAGTACTTC
TRBD1	few	TRBV7-9	TRBJ2-3	CATWTGGFGDTQYF	TGTGCCACCTGGACAGGGGGCTTTGGAGATACGCAGTATTTT
.	few	TRBV5-6	TRBJ2-2	CASSLNRRRGELFF	TGTGCCAGCAGCTTGAACAGGCGACGAGGGGAGCTGTTTTTT
.	few	TRBV6-1	TRBJ2-5	CASSEDGGGSQETQYF	TGTGCCAGCAGTGAAGATGGAGGGGGCTCCCAAGAGACCCAGTACTTC
.	.	TRBV27	TRBJ2-1	CASSLSGAAYSEQFF	TGTGCCAGCAGTTTATCAGGGGCGGCCTACAGTGAGCAGTTCTTC
TRBD2	.	TRBV27	TRBJ2-4	CASPPYGTSGRAINIQYF	TGTGCCAGCCCGCCCTACGGGACTAGCGGGAGGGCCATAAACATTCAGTACTTC
TRBD1	many	TRBV5-1	TRBJ1-1	CASIGDRDTEAFF	TGCGCCAGCATTGGGGACAGAGACACTGAAGCTTTCTTT
TRBD1	few	TRBV5-6	TRBJ1-4	CASSTGPGQGTNEKLFF	TGTGCCAGCAGCACTGGTCCGGGACAGGGGACTAATGAAAAACTGTTTTTT
TRBD2	few	TRBV9	TRBJ2-1	CASSATPSAGGMDEQFF	TGTGCCAGCAGCGCAACCCCTTCAGCGGGAGGGATGGATGAGCAGTTCTTC
TRBD2	many	TRBV7-2	TRBJ2-3	CASSSGLGGLAFADTQYF	TGTGCCAGCAGCTCGGGACTTGGGGGACTAGCCTTCGCAGATACGCAGTATTTT
.	few	TRBV3-1	TRBJ1-1	CASSHDSRGNTEAFF	TGTGCCAGCAGCCACGACTCCAGGGGGAACACTGAAGCTTTCTTT
TRBD1	few	TRBV19	TRBJ2-6	CASSIDAVRDSHLSGANVLTF	TGTGCCAGTAGTATAGATGCGGTCCGGGACAGCCACCTCTCTGGGGCCAACGTCCTGACTTTC